These T cell receptor beta chains were read from a single sample in a study of post-analysis software for immune sequencing data. TCRdb called the PCR reads again in MiXCR, with one record for every CDR3 protein. This sample carries about 770,000 distinct CDR3 sequences, roughly 46% of them seen once, and the ten largest clones take 4% to 5%. Input material: blood. These receptor sequences come from a girl aged 5-17 years with multiple sclerosis. CDR3s include the opening cysteine and the closing phenylalanine or tryptophan. Each record gives: V gene, clone size, J gene, D gene, CDR3 DNA, CDR3 protein. The D gene is left open where the match is weak. The listing skips clone size in some rows; elsewhere it reads once, few, many or a size class.

V: TRBV29-1
size: .
J: TRBJ1-4
D: TRBD1
DNA: TGCAGCGTCTTAACTACAGGGGGGGGTGAAAAACTGTTTTTT
CDR3: CSVLTTGGGEKLFF

V: TRBV6-5
size: .
J: TRBJ2-7
D: TRBD2
DNA: TGTGCCAGCCGACTAGCGGGAGTCCCCTACGAGCAGTACTTC
CDR3: CASRLAGVPYEQYF

V: TRBV6-5
size: .
J: TRBJ2-3
D: TRBD2
DNA: TGTGCCAGCAGTTATGTGGCTAGCGGGACCTCGGATACGCAGTATTTT
CDR3: CASSYVASGTSDTQYF

V: TRBV12-3/TRBV12-4
size: .
J: TRBJ2-7
D: .
DNA: TGTGCCAGCAGTTTATTTGTAGGGCCTTACGAGCAGTACTTC
CDR3: CASSLFVGPYEQYF

V: TRBV3-1
size: .
J: TRBJ2-1
D: TRBD1
DNA: TGTGCCAGCAGCCAAGGAACAGGGGGCGAGCAGTTCTTC
CDR3: CASSQGTGGEQFF

V: TRBV7-2
size: few
J: TRBJ2-3
D: .
DNA: TGTGCCAGCAGCCCCAGGCGCACAGATACGCAGTATTTT
CDR3: CASSPRRTDTQYF

V: TRBV27
size: once
J: TRBJ1-5
D: .
DNA: TGTGCCAGCAGTACCCACAGGGTTAGTCAGCCCCAGCATTTT
CDR3: CASSTHRVSQPQHF

V: TRBV6-1
size: .
J: TRBJ1-1
D: TRBD1
DNA: TGTGCCAGCAGCCGGGACAGGGTGGAAACTGAAGCTTTCTTT
CDR3: CASSRDRVETEAFF

V: TRBV13
size: .
J: TRBJ2-1
D: TRBD2
DNA: TGTGCCAGCAGCTTAGAAAGTAGCGGGACCTACAATGAGCAGTTCTTC
CDR3: CASSLESSGTYNEQFF

V: TRBV7-2
size: .
J: TRBJ2-1
D: TRBD2
DNA: TGTGCCAGCAGTTCCCAAGCGGGAGGGATCAATGAGCAGTTCTTC
CDR3: CASSSQAGGINEQFF